This T cell receptor beta chain was observed in a study of blood T cell repertoires in COVID-19. Study information: Acute and convalescent COVID-19 samples came from the United States, Italy and Spain. PBMCs, B-cell-depleted T cells, or T cells provided the cDNA or gDNA that made up the material.

Original handling: Amplification from reference gene primers served as the basis for estimated nucleated cell counts. Here immunoSEQ multiplex PCR was the method, and the copy in TCRdb shows in-frame clones only, minus some. D and trimming were read from the DNA, whereas the V and J calls and clone size are those reported in that table. The sample consists of 120,000 to 150,000 clones, more than 65% of them appearing once. This TCR came from a human donor in a cohort sampled during active COVID-19. The sample taken for sequencing was peripheral blood.

CDR3 protein: CASSGTGEAYYGYTF. For the CDR3, the DNA is TGCGCCAGTTCCGGGACAGGGGAGGCTTACTATGGCTACACCTTC. The chain couples TRBV10-2 to TRBJ1-2; 10 positions agree with TRBD1. The V segment lost 9 bases and the J segment 3 bases; nucleotides outside the gene matches: 10. This CDR3 region has 15 residues. Germline V gene data show CDR1 as WSHSY and CDR2 as SAAADI.